These 10 T cell receptor beta chains came from one sample sequenced in a study of Tregs in tolerant kidney transplant recipients. The nonmyeloablative bone marrow transplants came from related graft donors, with transient mixed chimerism. Some clones are missing from TCRdb's copy, which holds only in-frame ones; the method was immunoSEQ multiplex PCR. The table includes about 52,000 clones, 91% detected once. The material was CD8+ T cells from blood (PBMCs), obtained 24 months after the transplant. The receptors stem from a human patient who received a combined kidney and bone marrow transplant. Some T cells may arise from the graft donor.

The rearrangement uses TRBV9 and TRBJ1-1; weak D call: TRBD1 (5 bases). CDR1 and CDR2 (germline): SGDLS, YYNGEE. The CDR3 covers 17 residues. The V end was cut by 1 base, the J end by 1 base, with 17 bases between. CDR3 residues: CASSVIGRVSGNTEAFF. CDR3 sequence (DNA): TGTGCCAGCAGCGTAATCGGCAGGGTCTCAGGGAACACTGAAGCTTTCTTT.

The chain recombines TRBV15 with TRBJ2-7; D possibly corresponds to TRBD2 (7 bases). Germline lookup yields CDR1 LNHNV and CDR2 YYDKDF (reference sequence). The CDR3 contains 16 residues. The germline V and J ends were trimmed by 4 bases and 5 bases, with 21 bases remaining between them. CDR3 region: CATSTRAGAGDDEQYF. For the CDR3, the DNA is TGTGCCACCAGCACTAGGGCGGGGGCGGGAGATGACGAGCAGTACTTC.

The V and J genes are TRBV7-2 and TRBJ2-1; 12 nucleotides line up with TRBD2. The CDR3 is made up of 16 amino acids. CDR1 is SGHTA, CDR2 FQGNSA, per germline. The J segment lost 3 bases and the V segment lost 5 bases, leaving 5 bases of the junction unmatched. CDR3 region: CASSRRLAGDYNEQFF. In nucleotides, the CDR3 is TGTGCCAGCAGCCGCAGACTAGCGGGAGACTACAATGAGCAGTTCTTC.

DNA of the CDR3: TGTGCCAGCAGCCCGACGCCGAGACAGGCGAACTACGAGCAGTACTTC. This gives the protein CASSPTPRQANYEQYF. The chain couples TRBV4-2 to TRBJ2-7, with D possibly matching TRBD1 (6 bases). The CDR3 loop spans 16 amino acids. CDR1 is LGHNA, CDR2 YNFKEQ, per germline. V was pared by 4 bases and J by 3 bases, with 19 bases between.

The V and J genes are TRBV7-9 and TRBJ2-5; 10 bases match TRBD2. V shed 5 bases and J 5 bases; nucleotides not matched to a gene: 8. Germline CDR1 is SEHNR and CDR2 is FQNEAQ (reference sequence). The CDR3 totals 15 residues. The CDR3 DNA reads as TGTGCCAGCAGCATACAGCGGGGGGGCCAGGAGACCCAGTACTTC. Its translation is CASSIQRGGQETQYF.

V gene TRBV9 combines with J gene TRBJ2-1; D may be TRBD2 (5 bases). Germline V gene data show CDR1 as SGDLS and CDR2 as YYNGEE. The CDR3 spans 15 residues. Trimming left V 0 bases short and J 2 bases short, with 9 bases between. The CDR3 DNA reads TGTGCCAGCAGCGTAGGGTCTAGCACCTACAATGAGCAGTTCTTC. Translated, it gives CASSVGSSTYNEQFF.

This chain links TRBV19 with TRBJ2-7, with TRBD1 matching 8 bases. J lost 7 bases, V lost 3 bases, and 14 bases had no gene match. This CDR3 spans 16 amino acids. Germline values: CDR1 LNHDA, CDR2 SQIVND (reference sequence). Here the CDR3 reads CASSIDWTGPLQEQYF. CDR3 coding DNA: TGTGCCAGTAGTATCGATTGGACAGGGCCCCTCCAAGAGCAGTACTTC.

CDR3 loop: CASSVGTSGRVIETQYF. For the CDR3, the DNA is TGTGCCAGCAGCGTGGGGACTAGCGGGAGGGTTATTGAGACCCAGTACTTC. The chain uses TRBV9 and TRBJ2-5, with 16 bases identical to TRBD2. V shed 2 bases and J 5 bases; nucleotides not matched to a gene: 6. The CDR3 extends over 17 amino acids. CDR1 is SGDLS and CDR2 is YYNGEE in the germline V gene.

The chain links TRBV28 to TRBJ2-6; D gene ambiguous. V lost 3 bases and J lost 0, with 15 bases in between. The CDR3 consists of 18 residues. Germline values: CDR1 MDHEN, CDR2 SYDVKM. In DNA form, the CDR3 reads TGTGCCAGCAGTTTTTTACCGACATCTCCCTCTGGGGCCAACGTCCTGACTTTC. Translation gives CASSFLPTSPSGANVLTF.

The chain has TRBV7-8 and TRBJ1-1; weak D call: TRBD1 (6 bases). CDR1 and CDR2 (germline): SGHVS, FQNEAQ. The CDR3 has 15 amino acids. The V end was cut by 4 bases, the J end by 4 bases, with 16 bases between. CDR3 DNA sequence: TGTGCCAGCAGCTACCCACAGGGATTAGGCACTGAAGCTTTCTTT. Translated: CASSYPQGLGTEAFF.